The 30 T cell receptor beta chains below all came from one sample that was sequenced in a study of regulatory T cells in long-lasting Graves disease. Time point in this sample: persistent/refractory GD, antithyroid drugs over 5 years with positive TRAb. Following extraction of RNA from PBMCs, that RNA was used to make the TCR library. iRepertoire HTBI primers and Arm-PCR of CDR3 regions built TCR beta libraries. Using its own MiXCR run on the multiplex PCR reads, TCRdb lists one record per CDR3 protein. Among some 300,000 distinct CDR3 sequences listed, around 23% were seen once. Sequenced here: peripheral blood mononuclear cells (PBMCs), sampled when the disease was refractory, from a patient treated with antithyroid drugs. These receptors all come from a female donor with Graves disease.

This clonotype was counted a few times. This rearrangement joins TRBV7-8 to TRBJ1-2; TRBD1 might be the D (6 bases). Per germline, CDR1 SGHVS and CDR2 FQNEAQ. This CDR3 comprises 16 residues. V lost 0 bases to trimming and J lost 7 bases, with 18 bases between them. CDR3 DNA: TGTGCCAGCAGCTTAGCGATAAATACAGGGCTGGGTGGCTACACCTTC. Amino acids: CASSLAINTGLGGYTF.

This clonotype was seen ten or more times. The CDR3 DNA reads TGTGCCAGCAGTTTAGAAGGGGGACACACTGAAGCTTTCTTT. Translated, it gives CASSLEGGHTEAFF. The V and J genes are TRBV27 and TRBJ1-1, with a tentative D call TRBD1 (6 bases). This CDR3 has 14 amino acids. The germline gives CDR1 MNHEY, CDR2 SMNVEV (reference sequence). V was cut by 2 bases and J by 3 bases, with 10 bases left in between.

This clonotype was observed a few times. The chain recombines TRBV10-2 with TRBJ1-5; D remains unclear. Trimming removed 3 bases from V and 6 bases from J, with 6 bases in between. Germline V lookup: CDR1 WSHSY, CDR2 SAAADI. The CDR3 runs to 12 residues. DNA of the CDR3: TGCGCCAGCAGTGAAGGGCGTCAGCCCCAGCATTTT. Translated: CASSEGRQPQHF.

A word on this clonotype: With a much larger clone just one base away, this may be a read error. The chain couples TRBV7-2 to TRBJ2-5; D might be TRBD2 (6 bases). The CDR3 extends over 14 amino acids. The ends were cut back, 1 base at V and 5 bases at J, with 11 bases in the middle. Germline V gives CDR1 SGHTA, CDR2 FQGNSA. The CDR3 loop reads CTSSLGGVGETQYF. Written as DNA, the CDR3 is TGTACCAGCAGCTTAGGGGGGGTCGGGGAGACCCAGTACTTC.

This clonotype was counted only a few times. The genes are TRBV6-7 and TRBJ1-5; 7 bases map to TRBD1. TRBV6-7 is an ORF for which the function is uncertain. The CDR3 has 15 residues. The V and J ends lost 2 bases and 3 bases, in that order; junction bases with no gene match: 4. CDR3 loop: CASSYGDSNNQPQHF. CDR3 nucleotide sequence: TGTGCCAGCAGTTACGGGGACAGCAACAATCAGCCCCAGCATTTT.

V is TRBV6-1 and J is TRBJ2-3; TRBD2 is a possible D gene (5 bases). This CDR3 spans 16 amino acids. Germline V gives CDR1 MNHNS, CDR2 SASEGT. Between the trimmed V and J ends, which lost 4 bases and 0 bases, there was a span of 14 bases. DNA of the CDR3: TGTGCCAGCAGTGGACGAACTAGTTCGAGCACAGATACGCAGTATTTT. Its protein is CASSGRTSSSTDTQYF.

This clonotype was recorded at least ten times. The gene calls are TRBV9 and TRBJ2-2; D not certain. Germline loops: CDR1 SGDLS, CDR2 YYNGEE. V dropped 0 bases and J dropped 5 bases, with 11 bases sitting between them. There are 15 residues in the CDR3. CDR3 nucleotides: TGTGCCAGCAGCGTAGATGGCAGGACGACCGGGGAGCTGTTTTTT. Amino acid sequence: CASSVDGRTTGELFF.

This clonotype was counted many times. The chain has TRBV28 and TRBJ1-1, with unresolved D. CDR1 MDHEN and CDR2 SYDVKM come from the germline V gene. There are 13 residues in the CDR3. Deletions cut 6 bases from V and 0 bases from J, with 8 bases between. The CDR3 bases are TGTGCCAGCAGCTTGCCAGTGAACACTGAAGCTTTCTTT. Translation: CASSLPVNTEAFF.

This chain links TRBV29-1 with TRBJ2-7; TRBD2 agrees at 7 bases. The CDR3 sequence is 13 residues long. Germline assignment: CDR1 SQVTM and CDR2 ANQGSEA. V lost 3 bases, J lost 5 bases, and 7 bases stayed unmatched. The CDR3 region is CSVEVGGMNEQYF. In nucleotides, the CDR3 is TGCAGCGTTGAGGTGGGAGGGATGAACGAGCAGTACTTC.

The chain links TRBV30 to TRBJ1-5; D is possibly TRBD1 (5 bases). Germline loops: CDR1 GTSNPN, CDR2 SVGIG (reference sequence). Trimming shortened V by 1 base and J by 0 bases, and 16 bases separated the two germline ends. The CDR3 is 17 residues long. As DNA, the CDR3 is TGTGCCTGGAGTGGATCGGGGCTGGGAGTTAGCAATCAGCCCCAGCATTTT. As protein: CAWSGSGLGVSNQPQHF.

This clonotype has more than one count but fewer than ten. The gene calls are TRBV4-1 and TRBJ2-4; D gene unclear. There are 16 residues in the CDR3. Germline V gene sequence: CDR1 MGHRA, CDR2 YSYEKL. The germline V and J ends were trimmed by 4 bases and 1 base, with 14 bases remaining between them. The CDR3: CASSPPAVAAKNIQYF. CDR3 bases: TGCGCCAGCAGCCCACCCGCGGTGGCGGCCAAAAACATTCAGTACTTC.

This clonotype turned up a few times. CDR3 region: CASSLAGVRDNEQFF. CDR3 sequence (DNA): TGTGCCAGCAGCTTAGCGGGGGTGAGGGACAATGAGCAGTTCTTC. The chain couples TRBV7-2 to TRBJ2-1, with D tentatively TRBD1 or TRBD2 (5 bases each). The CDR3 runs to 15 residues. In germline, CDR1 is SGHTA, CDR2 FQGNSA. Trimming took 0 bases from V and 5 from J, leaving 11 bases between them.

This clonotype was observed a few times. The gene calls are TRBV30 and TRBJ2-7; 9 positions agree with TRBD1. This CDR3 spans 14 amino acids. Germline V gene data show CDR1 as GTSNPN and CDR2 as SVGIG (reference sequence). The V gene end was trimmed by 3 bases and the J gene end by 4 bases; junction bases not matched to a gene: 7. CDR3 sequence reads: CAWRVGTGPYEQYF. For the CDR3, the DNA is TGTGCCTGGAGAGTAGGGACAGGGCCTTACGAGCAGTACTTC.

This clonotype has only a few counts. The chain recombines TRBV29-1 with TRBJ2-7; 12 nucleotides match TRBD2. V was clipped by 7 bases and J by 0 bases; unmatched bases: 10. There are 16 residues in the CDR3. The germline gives CDR1 SQVTM, CDR2 ANQGSEA. This chain's CDR3 is CSATSGRNPSSYEQYF. CDR3 coding DNA: TGCAGCGCGACTAGCGGGAGAAACCCGAGCTCCTACGAGCAGTACTTC.

This clonotype showed up many times. The genes are TRBV30 and TRBJ2-5; 7 positions agree with TRBD2. V lost 6 bases and J lost 3; bases outside the gene matches: 7. The CDR3 is 13 residues long. Germline V gene sequence: CDR1 GTSNPN, CDR2 SVGIG (reference sequence). CDR3 amino acids: CACLLGGEETQYF. DNA of the CDR3: TGTGCCTGTCTCTTGGGGGGGGAAGAGACCCAGTACTTC.

This clonotype occurred a few times. A read error is possible here, since a much larger clone lies one base away. V is TRBV10-3 and J is TRBJ1-2; D may be TRBD1 (5 bases). CDR3 length: 13 amino acids. V was cut by 9 bases and J by 3 bases, with 14 bases left in between. Germline V gene sequence: CDR1 ENHRY, CDR2 SYGVKD. The CDR3 DNA reads TGTGCCATTGTGGGACGGCCAGACTATGGCTACACCTTC. Translating gives CAIVGRPDYGYTF.

Many counts were recorded for this clonotype. The chain combines TRBV28 with TRBJ1-5, with no clear D. V lost 3 bases and J 1 base, leaving 13 bases between the germline ends. Germline-derived CDR1 and CDR2 are MDHEN and SYDVKM. This CDR3 comprises 16 residues. This CDR3 is CASSFLVGSSNQPQHF. In DNA, the CDR3 is TGTGCCAGCAGTTTTTTGGTCGGGTCCAGCAATCAGCCCCAGCATTTT.

This clonotype was observed a few times. The chain recombines TRBV6-1 with TRBJ1-2, with D maybe TRBD1 (5 bases). The germline CDR1 and CDR2 sequences are MNHNS and SASEGT. With 6 bases removed from V and 3 bases from J, the gap between germline ends came to 14 bases. The CDR3 is made up of 14 amino acids. DNA of the CDR3: TGTGCCAGCAGGGAAACGGGGGGAGACTATGGCTACACCTTC. It yields the protein CASRETGGDYGYTF.

This clonotype showed up many times. The chain uses TRBV28 and TRBJ2-5; D is possibly TRBD1 (5 bases). Germline CDR1 reads MDHEN; CDR2 reads SYDVKM. CDR3 length: 19 amino acids. The V gene lost 6 bases and the J gene lost 1 base, with 27 bases spanning the gap. The CDR3 is CASRLRGSVETVRQETQYF. The CDR3 coding sequence is TGTGCCAGCAGGCTAAGGGGAAGTGTAGAGACAGTTCGCCAAGAGACCCAGTACTTC. The full variable domain, rest sourced from reference TRBV28 and TRBJ2-5, is DVKVTQSSRYLVKRTGEKVFLECVQDMDHENMFWYRQDPGLGLRLIYFSYDVKMKEKGDIPEGYSVSREKKERFSLILESASTNQTSMYLCASRLRGSVETVRQETQYFGPGTRLLVL.

The chain uses TRBV5-5 and TRBJ2-5, with 8 bases matching TRBD2. The junction had 6 bases not matched to a gene; V was cut back by 6 bases and J by 2 bases. The length of the CDR3 is 14 residues. CDR1 and CDR2 (germline): SGHKS, YYEKEE (reference sequence). In DNA form, the CDR3 reads TGTGCCAGCAAACTAGCGGCTACTCAAGAGACCCAGTACTTC. Translating it yields CASKLAATQETQYF.

The chain has TRBV5-1 and TRBJ2-7; the D call may be TRBD1 or TRBD2 (6 bases each). V gave up 2 bases and J gave up 6 bases, with 18 bases separating them. The CDR3 is 15 residues long. Germline V gene lookup returns CDR1 SGHRS and CDR2 YFSETQ. Here the CDR3 DNA reads TGCGCCAGCAGCTTCAATGGTGCAGGGGAGGTCGAGCAGTACTTC. It specifies CASSFNGAGEVEQYF.

Ten or more counts support this clonotype. The genes are TRBV11-2 and TRBJ1-2, with D tentatively TRBD1 (5 bases). Germline CDR1 reads SGHAT; CDR2 reads FQNNGV. Between the trimmed V and J ends, which lost 6 bases and 4 bases, there was a span of 15 bases. The CDR3 has 14 amino acids. The CDR3 DNA is TGTGCCAGCAGTGGCTCCGGGACGGCCTATGGCTACACCTTC. Translated: CASSGSGTAYGYTF.

This clonotype was observed a handful of times. This chain links TRBV20-1 with TRBJ2-5, with a tentative D call TRBD2 (7 bases). CDR1 DFQATT and CDR2 SNEGSKA come from the germline V gene (reference sequence). This CDR3 spans 13 amino acids. V gave up 3 bases and J gave up 13 bases, with 21 bases separating them. In DNA form, the CDR3 reads TGCAGTGCTAGGACGGGGGGCTTCGGTGGGCCGTACTTC. Protein sequence: CSARTGGFGGPYF.

This clonotype was picked up many times. This sequence joins TRBV27 and TRBJ1-2, with 7 bases aligning to TRBD1. The CDR3 totals 13 residues. Germline V gene sequence: CDR1 MNHEY, CDR2 SMNVEV (reference sequence). Trimming cost V 6 bases and J 5 bases; bases outside gene matches: 6. This chain's CDR3 is CASSGTAYYGYTF. The CDR3 coding sequence is TGTGCCAGCAGCGGGACAGCTTATTATGGCTACACCTTC.

This clonotype was found many times. The genes are TRBV7-2 and TRBJ2-7; 9 nucleotides match TRBD1. This CDR3 spans 14 amino acids. V lost 3 bases, J lost 3 bases, and 3 bases stayed unmatched. Germline values: CDR1 SGHTA, CDR2 FQGNSA. The CDR3 loop is CASSFGQGNYEQYF. Written as DNA, the CDR3 is TGTGCCAGCAGCTTTGGACAGGGGAACTACGAGCAGTACTTC.

This clonotype occurred a few times. The rearrangement links TRBV4-3 to TRBJ2-5; tentative D call: TRBD1 (7 bases). Per the germline V gene, CDR1 is LGHNA and CDR2 is YSLEER. The CDR3 runs to 16 residues. V shed 0 bases and J shed 5 bases, with 16 bases lying between them. The CDR3 DNA follows: TGCGCCAGCAGCCAAGATTCAGGGGGGCTTGGGGAGACCCAGTACTTC. This translates into CASSQDSGGLGETQYF.

The rearrangement links TRBV4-1 to TRBJ2-3; D ambiguous. V was shortened by 1 base and J by 6 bases, with 5 bases between the two germline ends. This CDR3 is 12 amino acids long. The germline CDR1 and CDR2 sequences are MGHRA and YSYEKL. This CDR3 is CASSQVGDTQYF. In DNA, the CDR3 is TGCGCCAGCAGCCAAGTAGGGGATACGCAGTATTTT.

The chain employs TRBV7-9 and TRBJ2-3; either TRBD1 or TRBD2 may supply D (5 bases each). Germline values: CDR1 SEHNR, CDR2 FQNEAQ (reference sequence). The CDR3 extends over 14 amino acids. Trimming cost V 5 bases and J 3 bases, with 12 bases left between them. CDR3 amino acids: CASSIGTATDTQYF. The CDR3 DNA reads TGTGCCAGCAGCATTGGGACGGCAACAGATACGCAGTATTTT.

This clonotype was seen repeatedly, ten times or more. This chain links TRBV6-1 with TRBJ2-7; TRBD1 might be the D (6 bases). Trimming took off 6 bases at V and 3 bases at J, with 9 bases between the two ends. The germline V gene has CDR1 MNHNS and CDR2 SASEGT. The CDR3 length is 12 residues. CDR3 region: CASSQQGYEQYF. Written as DNA, the CDR3 is TGTGCCAGCAGCCAACAGGGCTACGAGCAGTACTTC.

To note about this clonotype: This may stem from a read error, because a much larger clone lies one nucleotide away. Since no conserved phenylalanine or tryptophan closes the CDR3, a read error is the likely cause. The chain has TRBV6-5 and TRBJ2-6, with no clear D. V dropped 0 bases and J dropped 3 bases, with 0 bases sitting between them. The length of the CDR3 is 13 residues. CDR1 is MNHEY, CDR2 SVGAGI, per germline. The CDR3 coding sequence is TGTGCCAGCAGTTACTCTGGGGCCAACGTCCTGACTATC. Protein product: CASSYSGANVLTI.